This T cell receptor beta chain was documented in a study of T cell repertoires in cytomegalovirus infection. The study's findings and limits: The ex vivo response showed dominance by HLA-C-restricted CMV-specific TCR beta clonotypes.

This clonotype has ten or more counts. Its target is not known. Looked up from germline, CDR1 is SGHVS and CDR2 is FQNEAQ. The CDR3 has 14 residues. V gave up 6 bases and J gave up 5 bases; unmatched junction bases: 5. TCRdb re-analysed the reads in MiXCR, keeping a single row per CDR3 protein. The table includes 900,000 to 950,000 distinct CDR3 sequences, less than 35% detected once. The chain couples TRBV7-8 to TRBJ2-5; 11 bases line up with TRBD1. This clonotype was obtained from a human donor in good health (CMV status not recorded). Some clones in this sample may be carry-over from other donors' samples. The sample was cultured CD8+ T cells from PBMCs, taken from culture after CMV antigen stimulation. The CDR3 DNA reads TGTGCCAGCAGTCTGGGACAGGGGGTGGAGACCCAGTACTTC. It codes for CASSLGQGVETQYF.